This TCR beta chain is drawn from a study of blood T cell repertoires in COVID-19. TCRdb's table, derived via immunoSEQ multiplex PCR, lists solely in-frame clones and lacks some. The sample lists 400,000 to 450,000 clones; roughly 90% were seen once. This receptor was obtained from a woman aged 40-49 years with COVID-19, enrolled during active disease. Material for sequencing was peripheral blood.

This CDR3 is CASSQDRGDQPQHF. The CDR3, as DNA: TGTGCCAGCAGTCAGGACAGGGGAGATCAGCCCCAGCATTTT. The rearrangement uses TRBV6-6 and TRBJ1-5; TRBD1 matches at 9 bases. V was pared by 5 bases and J by 5 bases, with 4 bases of the junction left unmatched. Germline V lookup: CDR1 MNHNY, CDR2 SVGAGI (reference sequence). The CDR3 runs to 14 residues.